These 20 T cell receptor beta chains share one sample of origin, sequenced in a study of blood T cell repertoires in COVID-19. This table comes from immunoSEQ multiplex PCR, and its TCRdb copy is limited to in-frame clones, with some not included. The sample shows tens of thousands of clones, 91% of them seen only once. The source material was peripheral blood. The receptors originated from a human donor in a cohort sampled during active COVID-19.

The gene calls are TRBV5-1 and TRBJ1-1; 7 nucleotides match TRBD1. Germline V lookup: CDR1 SGHRS, CDR2 YFSETQ. The CDR3 consists of 14 residues. The V and J ends lost 3 bases and 2 bases, in that order; junction bases with no gene match: 4. CDR3 coding DNA: TGCGCCAGCAGCTGGGGACAGAAAAACACTGAAGCTTTCTTT. It translates to CASSWGQKNTEAFF.

In this sample, this clone turned up once. The same CDR3 can be traced to other DNA sequences in this sample. V gene TRBV5-1 combines with J gene TRBJ1-1, with a weak D call TRBD1 (6 bases). The CDR3 length is 13 residues. The germline gives CDR1 SGHRS, CDR2 YFSETQ. V lost 3 bases and J lost 1, with 7 bases in between. CDR3 loop: CASSSGQNTEAFF. DNA for the CDR3: TGCGCCAGCAGCTCGGGACAGAACACTGAAGCTTTCTTT.

The V gene is TRBV5-3, the J gene TRBJ2-3, with D possibly being TRBD2 (6 bases). TRBV5-3 is an ORF; its function is uncertain. The V end was cut by 1 base, the J end by 9 bases, with 9 bases between. This CDR3 contains 12 residues. For the CDR3, the DNA is TGTGCCAGAAGCTTGTTAGGAGGGACGCAGTATTTT. Protein: CARSLLGGTQYF.

This clone was seen once. The CDR3 protein is CASALGLAGGATSETQYF. DNA for the CDR3: TGTGCTAGTGCCCTGGGACTAGCGGGGGGCGCTACCTCAGAGACCCAGTACTTC. The rearrangement joins TRBV12-5 to TRBJ2-5, with 15 bases matching TRBD2. The V gene end was trimmed by 7 bases and the J gene end by 4 bases; junction bases not matched to a gene: 13. CDR3 length: 18 residues. In germline, CDR1 is LGHNT, CDR2 FRNRAP.

The J gene is TRBJ2-2, the V gene TRBV9; 9 bases line up with TRBD1. The CDR3 totals 16 residues. Germline loops: CDR1 SGDLS, CDR2 YYNGEE. Trimming removed 0 bases from V and 6 bases from J; junction bases left unmatched: 6. The CDR3 reads CASSVGGTGKPGELFF. The CDR3 DNA follows: TGTGCCAGCAGCGTAGGGGGGACAGGGAAACCCGGGGAGCTGTTTTTT.

V is TRBV7-8 and J is TRBJ1-1; D call uncertain. With 3 bases removed from V and 0 bases from J, the gap between germline ends came to 5 bases. The CDR3 covers 13 residues. Germline V lookup: CDR1 SGHVS, CDR2 FQNEAQ. DNA for the CDR3: TGTGCCAGCAGCTTTTCTATGAACACTGAAGCTTTCTTT. Its translation: CASSFSMNTEAFF.

The J gene is TRBJ2-3, the V gene TRBV5-1; TRBD1 is a possible D gene (5 bases). From germline, CDR1 is SGHRS and CDR2 YFSETQ. The germline V and J ends were trimmed by 3 bases and 5 bases, with 16 bases remaining between them. This CDR3 region has 15 residues. The CDR3 DNA reads as TGCGCCAGCAGCTCAATGGGGCAGTTCGGAGATACGCAGTATTTT. Translation: CASSSMGQFGDTQYF.

The chain employs TRBV6-5 and TRBJ1-1; perhaps TRBD1 as D (6 bases). Per germline, CDR1 MNHEY and CDR2 SVGAGI. V was shortened by 4 bases and J by 0 bases, with 9 bases between the two germline ends. The CDR3 spans 14 residues. The CDR3 nucleotides read TGTGCCAGCAGTTGGGGGACAATGAACACTGAAGCTTTCTTT. This codes for CASSWGTMNTEAFF.

This sequence joins TRBV5-5 and TRBJ2-2; no clear D. V lost 1 base to trimming and J lost 1 base, with 8 bases between them. The germline V gene encodes CDR1 SGHKS and CDR2 YYEKEE (reference sequence). This CDR3 is 15 amino acids long. CDR3 sequence (DNA): TGTGCCAGCAGCTTGTTAAGCTTGAACACCGGGGAGCTGTTTTTT. This codes for CASSLLSLNTGELFF.

This sequence joins TRBV10-3 and TRBJ2-5, with 9 bases lining up with TRBD1. Germline V gene lookup returns CDR1 ENHRY and CDR2 SYGVKD. CDR3 length equals 16 residues. V shed 2 bases and J 5 bases; nucleotides not matched to a gene: 9. The CDR3 nucleotides are TGTGCCATCAGTGAGATGTGGGGACAGGGTGGGGAGACCCAGTACTTC. This translates into CAISEMWGQGGETQYF.

This chain uses TRBV13 with TRBJ2-3; no firm D call. Trimming left V 4 bases short and J 2 bases short, with 10 bases between. The CDR3 is 14 residues long. Germline V gives CDR1 PRHDT, CDR2 FYEKMQ (reference sequence). CDR3 protein: CASSSYSFTDTQYF. CDR3 nucleotides: TGTGCCAGCAGCTCCTACTCATTCACAGATACGCAGTATTTT.

This clone has a handful of counts. This chain joins TRBV6-4 and TRBJ2-3, with TRBD2 matching 10 bases. Trimming removed 0 bases from V and 4 bases from J; junction bases left unmatched: 1. The length of the CDR3 is 15 residues. Germline-derived CDR1 and CDR2 are MRHNA and SNTAGT. DNA of the CDR3: TGTGCCAGCAGTGACTCCAGCGGGAGGGCAGATACGCAGTATTTT. Its translation: CASSDSSGRADTQYF.

The chain links TRBV10-3 to TRBJ2-3; D ambiguous. The CDR3 length is 12 residues. V was clipped by 0 bases and J by 5 bases, with 3 bases between them. The V gene's germline CDR1 is ENHRY and CDR2 SYGVKD. In DNA form, the CDR3 reads TGTGCCATCAGTGAGTCGCGAGATACGCAGTATTTT. Translating gives CAISESRDTQYF.

The rearrangement joins TRBV10-3 to TRBJ1-1; D is undetermined. The CDR3 runs 12 residues. V lost 3 bases and J lost 5, with 7 bases in between. Per germline, CDR1 ENHRY and CDR2 SYGVKD. The CDR3 bases are TGTGCCATCAGTGAACTTGAAACTGAAGCTTTCTTT. Amino acids: CAISELETEAFF.

This clone has a handful of counts. The chain has TRBV2 and TRBJ2-2; possibly TRBD2 for D (6 bases). The CDR3 runs 13 residues. Trimming removed 5 bases from V and 4 bases from J, with 8 bases in between. Looked up from germline, CDR1 is SNHLY and CDR2 is FYNNEI. This CDR3 reads CASSPEGTGELFF. CDR3 DNA sequence: TGTGCCAGCAGTCCGGAGGGCACCGGGGAGCTGTTTTTT.

The V gene is TRBV6-2 or TRBV6-3, the J gene TRBJ2-7; 7 bases align to TRBD1. V shed 4 bases, J shed 4 bases, and the junction held 10 bases outside the gene matches. Germline CDR1 and CDR2: MNHEY and SVGEGT. The CDR3 covers 15 residues. The CDR3 protein is CASSSAGTATYEQYV. CDR3 DNA: TGTGCCAGCAGTTCAGCCGGGACAGCGACTTACGAGCAGTACGTC.

The chain combines TRBV5-1 with TRBJ2-3, with D perhaps matching TRBD2 (6 bases). Between the trimmed V and J ends, which lost 1 base and 1 base, there was a span of 10 bases. From germline, CDR1 is SGHRS and CDR2 YFSETQ. The CDR3 is 15 residues long. The CDR3 nucleotides are TGCGCCAGCAGCTTGTTGGGGGGTGGCACAGATACGCAGTATTTT. This encodes CASSLLGGGTDTQYF.

This clone came up a few times. The chain couples TRBV2 to TRBJ2-7; TRBD1 matches 7 bases. The CDR3 has 13 residues. The V gene's germline CDR1 is SNHLY and CDR2 FYNNEI. V gave up 7 bases and J gave up 3 bases; unmatched junction bases: 6. CDR3 bases: TGTGCCAGCAACGGGGACAGAGACTACGAGCAGTACGTC. Protein product: CASNGDRDYEQYV.

V is TRBV28 and J is TRBJ2-7, with 11 nucleotides matching TRBD1. The V gene end was trimmed by 6 bases and the J gene end by 4 bases; junction bases not matched to a gene: 2. Per the germline V gene, CDR1 is MDHEN and CDR2 is SYDVKM. The CDR3 sequence is 13 residues long. The CDR3 sequence is CASSGTGGYEQYV. The CDR3 DNA reads TGTGCCAGCAGCGGGACAGGGGGGTACGAGCAGTACGTC.

The chain couples TRBV25-1 to TRBJ1-1; D gene uncertain. The CDR3 covers 13 residues. Germline V gene lookup returns CDR1 MGHDK and CDR2 SYGVNS. The germline V and J ends were trimmed by 4 bases and 0 bases, with 6 bases remaining between them. CDR3 protein: CASSVTMNTEAFF. The DNA of the CDR3 is TGTGCCAGCAGTGTAACTATGAACACTGAAGCTTTCTTT.